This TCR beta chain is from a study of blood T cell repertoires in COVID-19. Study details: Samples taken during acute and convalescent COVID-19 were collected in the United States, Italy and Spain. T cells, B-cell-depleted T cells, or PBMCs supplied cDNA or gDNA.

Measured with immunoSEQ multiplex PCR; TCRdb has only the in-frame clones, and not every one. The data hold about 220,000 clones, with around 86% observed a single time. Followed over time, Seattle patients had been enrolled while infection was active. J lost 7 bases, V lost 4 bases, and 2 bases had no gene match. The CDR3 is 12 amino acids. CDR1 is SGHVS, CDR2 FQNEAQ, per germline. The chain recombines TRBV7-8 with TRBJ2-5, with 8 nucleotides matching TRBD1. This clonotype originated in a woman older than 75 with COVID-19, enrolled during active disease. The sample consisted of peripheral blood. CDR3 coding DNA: TGTGCCAGCAGCTCACAGGGGGGGACCCAGTACTTC. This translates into CASSSQGGTQYF.